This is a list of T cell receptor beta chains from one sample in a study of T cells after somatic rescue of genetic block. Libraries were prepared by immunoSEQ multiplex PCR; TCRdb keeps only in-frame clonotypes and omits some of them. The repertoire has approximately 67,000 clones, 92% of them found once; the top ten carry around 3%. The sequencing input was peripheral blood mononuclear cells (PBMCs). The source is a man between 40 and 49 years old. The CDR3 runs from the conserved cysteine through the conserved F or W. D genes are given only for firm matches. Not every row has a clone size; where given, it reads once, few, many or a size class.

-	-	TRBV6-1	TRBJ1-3	TGTGCCAGCAGTGAAGCTGGGGGAACTGGAAACACCATATATTTT	CASSEAGGTGNTIYF
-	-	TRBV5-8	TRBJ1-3	TGTGCCAGCAGCTTGCGAGGGGCTGGAAACACCATATATTTT	CASSLRGAGNTIYF
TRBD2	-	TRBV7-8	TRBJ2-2	TGTGCCAGCAAATCGACTAGCCTCTACACCGGGGAGCTGTTTTTT	CASKSTSLYTGELFF
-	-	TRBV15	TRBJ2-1	TGTGCCACCAGCATTTATTTTCCGGGGGAGCAGTTCTTC	CATSIYFPGEQFF
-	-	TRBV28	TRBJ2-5	TGTGCCAGCAGTTTAGAAGAGACCCAGTACTTC	CASSLEETQYF
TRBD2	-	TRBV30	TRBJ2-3	TGTGCCTGGTGTCACGAGCGGGGCAGCACAGATACGCAGTATTTT	CAWCHERGSTDTQYF
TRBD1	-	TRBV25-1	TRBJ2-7	TGTGCCAGCAGGGACAGGGCCTCCTACGAGCAGTACTTC	CASRDRASYEQYF
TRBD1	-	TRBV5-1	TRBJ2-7	TGCGCCAGCAGCTTTCTGGACAGGGGCGGAGAGCAGTACTTC	CASSFLDRGGEQYF
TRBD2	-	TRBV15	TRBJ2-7	TGTGCCACCAGCAGAGATGGGGGACTAGCGTCCGAGCAGTACTTC	CATSRDGGLASEQYF
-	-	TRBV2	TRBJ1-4	TGTGCCAGCAGTGAAGCGCTGAGGACCGTCTATGTTAATGAAAAACTGTTTTTT	CASSEALRTVYVNEKLFF
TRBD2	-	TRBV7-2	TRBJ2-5	TGTGCCAGCAGCTTAGAGCGGGGACTCGGGGAGCAGTACTTC	CASSLERGLGEQYF
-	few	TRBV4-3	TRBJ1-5	TGCGCCAGCAGCCAAGAAGTTCAGGGAGCCCAGCATTTT	CASSQEVQGAQHF
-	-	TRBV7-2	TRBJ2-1	TGTGCCAGCAGCCCCGGGGCCCACCTTGAGCAGTTCTTC	CASSPGAHLEQFF
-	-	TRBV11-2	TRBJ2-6	TGTGCCAGCAGCTTAGACAGCAGCTCTGGGGCCAACGTCCTGACTTTC	CASSLDSSSGANVLTF
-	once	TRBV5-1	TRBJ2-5	TGCGCCAGCAGCTTGGGGACTCACCAGGAGACCCAGTACTTC	CASSLGTHQETQYF
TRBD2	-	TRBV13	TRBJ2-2	TGTGCCAGCAGCTTAGCCACTAGCGGGAGCGTCGGGGAGCTGTTTTTT	CASSLATSGSVGELFF
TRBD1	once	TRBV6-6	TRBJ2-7	TGTGCCAGCACTTGGGACAGCGGCTCCTACGAGCAGTACTTC	CASTWDSGSYEQYF
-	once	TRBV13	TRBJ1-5	TGTGCCAGCAGCGGAGGGGTCAATCAGCCCCAGCATTTT	CASSGGVNQPQHF
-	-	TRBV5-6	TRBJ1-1	TGTGCCAGCAGCTCAATTGACCGGGACATGGAAGCTTTCTTT	CASSSIDRDMEAFF
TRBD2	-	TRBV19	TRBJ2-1	TGTGCCAGTAGTATAGTCGCGGGAGGTTCCTACAATGAGCAGTTCTTC	CASSIVAGGSYNEQFF
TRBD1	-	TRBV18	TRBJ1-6	TGTGCCAGCTCACCACGGGACAGCTCCTATAATTCACCCCTCCACTTT	CASSPRDSSYNSPLHF
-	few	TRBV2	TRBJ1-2	TGTGCCAGCAGTGACGAGGATGGCTACACCTTC	CASSDEDGYTF
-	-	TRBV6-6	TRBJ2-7	TGTGCCAGCAGTTACTCAGGGGGGGAAACCTACGAGCAGTACTTC	CASSYSGGETYEQYF
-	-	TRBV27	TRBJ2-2	TGTGCCAGCAGTTTTCCCGGGAACACCGGGGAGCTGTTTTTT	CASSFPGNTGELFF
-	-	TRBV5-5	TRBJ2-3	TGTGCCAGCAGCTTCGTCTCAGATACGCAGTATTTT	CASSFVSDTQYF
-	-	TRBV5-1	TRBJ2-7	TGCGCCAGCAGCCCGGGTTCGAATTCCTACGAGCAGTACTTC	CASSPGSNSYEQYF
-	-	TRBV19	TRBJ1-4	TGTGCCAGTAGTATATTGGGGGCGGATGATGAAAAACTGTTTTTT	CASSILGADDEKLFF
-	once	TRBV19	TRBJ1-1	TGTGCCAGTAGTAACGGTCAGGGAAGGGGAACTGAAGCTTTCTTT	CASSNGQGRGTEAFF
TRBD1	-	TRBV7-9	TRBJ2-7	TGTGCCAGCAGCTCCGGGACAGGGTCGGACGAGCAGTACTTC	CASSSGTGSDEQYF
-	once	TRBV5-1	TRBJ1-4	TGCGCCAGCACGAAATCAGGGATAACTAATGAAAAACTGTTTTTT	CASTKSGITNEKLFF
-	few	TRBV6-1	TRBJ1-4	TGTGCCAGCAGTGAAGTTGTTGAGGAAAAACTGTTTTTT	CASSEVVEEKLFF
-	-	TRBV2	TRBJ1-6	TGTGCCAGCAGTGAAGACAATTCACCCCTCCACTTT	CASSEDNSPLHF
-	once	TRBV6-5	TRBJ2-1	TGTGCCAGCAGGGACCAGGGCAATGAGCAGTTCTTC	CASRDQGNEQFF
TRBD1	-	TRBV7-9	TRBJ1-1	TGTGCCAGCAGGACAGGGGCAGAAGCTTTCTTT	CASRTGAEAFF
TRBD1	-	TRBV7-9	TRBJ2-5	TGTGCCAGCAGCCCGTCGGGACAGGGGCTTAAAGAGACCCAGTACTTC	CASSPSGQGLKETQYF
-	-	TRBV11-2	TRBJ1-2	TGTGCCAGCAGCTCCGGGTCGTCGCACTATGGCTACACCTTC	CASSSGSSHYGYTF
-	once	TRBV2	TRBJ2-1	TGTGCCGAATGGGGCAGGAGAAACGATGAGCAGTTCTTC	CAEWGRRNDEQFF
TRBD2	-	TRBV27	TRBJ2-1	TGTGCCAGCAGTGGGACTAGCGGCTACAATGAGCAGTTCTTC	CASSGTSGYNEQFF
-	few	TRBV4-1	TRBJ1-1	TGCGCCAGCAGCCCCGGACAGCCCAACATGAACACTGAAGCTTTCTTT	CASSPGQPNMNTEAFF
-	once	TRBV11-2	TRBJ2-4	TGTGCCAGCAGCTCCCTGTTGGCCCTGGGGAACATTCAGTACTTC	CASSSLLALGNIQYF
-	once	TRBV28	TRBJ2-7	TGTGCCAGCATTAGGGGGGTCCCCCCCTACGAGCAGTACTTC	CASIRGVPPYEQYF
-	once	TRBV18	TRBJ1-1	TGTGCCAGCTCACCACCAGGCTCACAGGACACTGAAGCTTTCTTT	CASSPPGSQDTEAFF
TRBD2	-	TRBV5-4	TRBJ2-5	TGTGCCAGCAGCTTTGTGGGAGGGCAAGAGACCCAGTACTTC	CASSFVGGQETQYF
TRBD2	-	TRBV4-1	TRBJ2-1	TGCGCCAGCAGCGCACCTAGCGGGGGGGCCCTCAATGAGCAGTTCTTC	CASSAPSGGALNEQFF
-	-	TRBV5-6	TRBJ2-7	TGTGCCAGCAGCTTAACAGCCTACGAGCAGTACTTC	CASSLTAYEQYF
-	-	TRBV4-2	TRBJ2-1	TGTGCCAGCAGCCCGAATCCCTCCCGTTACAATGAGCAGTTCTTC	CASSPNPSRYNEQFF
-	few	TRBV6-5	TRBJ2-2	TGTGCCAGCAAGGCGGGCAGGCTGGGGCCCGGGGAGCTGTTTTTT	CASKAGRLGPGELFF
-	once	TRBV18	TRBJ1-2	TGTGCCAGCTCACAACAGTGGGAGGCTAACTATGGCTACACCTTC	CASSQQWEANYGYTF
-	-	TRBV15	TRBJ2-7	TGTGCCACCAGCAGAGATCAAGGGCTCTACGAGCAGTACTTC	CATSRDQGLYEQYF
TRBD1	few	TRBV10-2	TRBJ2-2	TGCGCCAGCAGTAGGACAGGGGACACCGGGGAGCTGTTTTTT	CASSRTGDTGELFF
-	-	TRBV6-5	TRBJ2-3	TGTGCCAGCAGTAGGGGAGATACGCAGTATTTT	CASSRGDTQYF
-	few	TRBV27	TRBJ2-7	TGTGCCAGCAGTACCCCGGGACACTTCCCCGGGGGCCTCTACGAGCAGTACTTC	CASSTPGHFPGGLYEQYF